Each of the 24 T cell receptor beta chains below was sequenced from the same sample in a study of T cell responses to AZD1222 COVID-19 vaccine. TCRdb's copy holds only in-frame clones and misses some; the assay was immunoSEQ multiplex PCR. This table has 150,000 to 200,000 clones, around 94% appearing once. The input for sequencing was peripheral blood, taken on day 0 of AZD1222 vaccination. These receptor sequences come from an adult in good health.

The rearrangement uses TRBV3-1 (or the pseudogene TRBV3-2) and TRBJ2-1; D unresolved. V dropped 2 bases and J dropped 0 bases, with 14 bases sitting between them. The germline V gene has CDR1 LGHDT and CDR2 YNNKEL (reference sequence). CDR3 size: 17 residues. CDR3 loop: CASSQLLPSSSYNEQFF. The CDR3 DNA follows: TGTGCCAGCAGCCAACTCCTACCCTCCAGCTCCTACAATGAGCAGTTCTTC.

The gene calls are TRBV27 and TRBJ2-3; D call uncertain. Trimming removed 6 bases from V and 7 bases from J, with 11 bases in between. Germline assignment: CDR1 MNHEY and CDR2 SMNVEV (reference sequence). This CDR3 contains 12 residues. The CDR3 region is CASRSSGHTQYF. The CDR3 DNA sequence: TGTGCCAGCAGGTCGTCGGGTCATACGCAGTATTTT.

This chain uses TRBV2 with TRBJ1-2; D possibly corresponds to TRBD1 (5 bases). The CDR3 loop spans 15 amino acids. Trimming took 0 bases from V and 8 from J, leaving 16 bases between them. Germline V lookup: CDR1 SNHLY, CDR2 FYNNEI. The CDR3 loop reads CASSEALGGWRGYTF. As DNA, the CDR3 is TGTGCCAGCAGTGAAGCGCTCGGGGGGTGGAGAGGCTACACCTTC.

V usage is TRBV4-1 and J usage is TRBJ1-2; D is unresolved. Per germline, CDR1 MGHRA and CDR2 YSYEKL. The length of the CDR3 is 14 residues. Trimming removed 2 bases from V and 4 bases from J, with 11 bases in between. CDR3 protein: CASSQISDFYGYTF. The CDR3 nucleotides read TGCGCCAGCAGCCAAATTTCAGACTTCTATGGCTACACCTTC.

The CDR3 bases are TGTGCCATCGGGCGGACAGGGGCACCGAACACTGAAGCTTTCTTT. Protein: CAIGRTGAPNTEAFF. The gene calls are TRBV27 and TRBJ1-1; 9 positions match TRBD1. Germline V gives CDR1 MNHEY, CDR2 SMNVEV (reference sequence). This CDR3 has 15 residues. Losses at the gene ends were 10 bases for V and 1 base for J; bases not matched to a gene: 10.

This chain joins TRBV5-6 and TRBJ2-3; weak D call: TRBD1 (6 bases). CDR1 is SGHDT, CDR2 YYEEEE, per germline. Deletions cut 10 bases from V and 2 bases from J, with 17 bases between. This CDR3 has 14 residues. DNA of the CDR3: TGTGCCTCCAAACACAGGGTATTCACAGATACGCAGTATTTT. It specifies CASKHRVFTDTQYF.

The chain joins TRBV27 to TRBJ1-2; D is uncertain. V was shortened by 3 bases and J by 6 bases, with 11 bases between the two germline ends. Germline V gene lookup returns CDR1 MNHEY and CDR2 SMNVEV (reference sequence). The CDR3 is made up of 13 amino acids. CDR3 residues: CASSFRGIDGYTF. The CDR3 DNA reads TGTGCCAGCAGTTTCCGCGGGATCGATGGCTACACCTTC.

The rearrangement uses TRBV11-2 and TRBJ1-4; 9 positions match TRBD1. This CDR3 spans 18 amino acids. Germline CDR1 is SGHAT and CDR2 is FQNNGV. The trim removed 3 bases at V and 4 bases at J, leaving 12 bases unmatched. The CDR3 coding sequence is TGTGCCAGCAGCTTGAGCCCCCCCGGGACAGGGTATAATGAAAAACTGTTTTTT. Protein: CASSLSPPGTGYNEKLFF.

The chain uses TRBV5-6 and TRBJ1-6; no clear D gene. V lost 4 bases, J lost 15 bases, and 14 bases lay in between. Germline V CDR1 and CDR2: SGHDT, YYEEEE. The CDR3 sequence is 12 residues long. This chain's CDR3 is CASSPLGQLLHF. The CDR3 nucleotides read TGTGCCAGCAGCCCATTGGGTCAGCTCCTCCACTTT.

J is TRBJ2-5 and V is TRBV24-1; 8 bases match TRBD2. Germline V lookup: CDR1 KGHDR, CDR2 SFDVKD. The CDR3 runs 15 residues. J gave up 1 base and V 5 bases, and 5 bases lay outside the gene matches. CDR3 sequence reads: CATSGAGGSQETQYF. Written as DNA, the CDR3 is TGTGCCACCAGTGGCGCGGGGGGCTCCCAAGAGACCCAGTACTTC.

V usage is TRBV5-1 and J usage is TRBJ1-2; D is possibly TRBD1 (5 bases). Germline loops: CDR1 SGHRS, CDR2 YFSETQ. The CDR3 extends over 13 amino acids. The V and J ends lost 4 bases and 4 bases respectively, with 11 bases between them. The CDR3 spells CASSPDTAYGYTF. The CDR3 bases are TGCGCCAGCAGCCCGGACACGGCCTATGGCTACACCTTC.

This sequence joins TRBV7-2 and TRBJ2-2, with D possibly being TRBD1 (6 bases). Trimming left V 6 bases short and J 6 bases short, with 17 bases between. This CDR3 has 15 residues. CDR1 is SGHTA and CDR2 is FQGNSA in the germline V gene. CDR3 nucleotide sequence: TGTGCCAGCAGAAAGGACAGTGGTGAGGCCGGGGAGCTGTTTTTT. Its translation: CASRKDSGEAGELFF.

This sequence joins TRBV5-3 and TRBJ2-5, with 10 nucleotides matching TRBD1. TRBV5-3 is filed as an ORF, its function uncertain. With V trimmed by 0 bases and J by 4 bases, 3 bases remained unmatched. The CDR3 consists of 15 residues. The CDR3 sequence: CARSLGGQGSETQYF. Written as DNA, the CDR3 is TGTGCCAGAAGCTTGGGGGGACAGGGGTCAGAGACCCAGTACTTC.

The gene calls are TRBV13 and TRBJ2-2; 7 bases line up with TRBD1. Per germline, CDR1 PRHDT and CDR2 FYEKMQ (reference sequence). This CDR3 has 14 residues. The ends lost 1 base at V and 7 bases at J; junction bases unmatched: 3. CDR3 in amino acids: CASSLVGGVGELFF. The CDR3 DNA reads as TGTGCCAGCAGCTTAGTAGGGGGCGTCGGGGAGCTGTTTTTT.

The J gene is TRBJ2-2, the V gene TRBV24-1, with D perhaps matching TRBD1 or TRBD2 (5 bases each). The CDR3 spans 18 residues. With 4 bases removed from V and 2 bases from J, the gap between germline ends came to 19 bases. Per germline, CDR1 KGHDR and CDR2 SFDVKD. CDR3 DNA sequence: TGTGCCACCAGTGACCCCGGGACGGCGATGGGAAACACCGGGGAGCTGTTTTTT. Translated: CATSDPGTAMGNTGELFF.

DNA of the CDR3: TGTGCCAGCAGCGAATACAGGGGCTACGAGCAGTACTTC. This codes for CASSEYRGYEQYF. This rearrangement joins TRBV11-3 to TRBJ2-7, with TRBD1 matching over 7 bases. The CDR3 totals 13 residues. The junction had 4 bases not matched to a gene; V was cut back by 5 bases and J by 3 bases. CDR1 and CDR2 from the germline V gene are SGHNT and YENEEA.

Only a few counts were recorded for this clone. The rearrangement joins TRBV2 to TRBJ1-4, with D possibly being TRBD1 (5 bases). The length of the CDR3 is 13 residues. CDR1 SNHLY and CDR2 FYNNEI come from the germline V gene. V dropped 7 bases and J dropped 4 bases, with 10 bases sitting between them. The CDR3 region is CASTTVNNEKLFF. CDR3 DNA sequence: TGTGCCAGCACGACAGTCAATAATGAAAAACTGTTTTTT. The entire variable domain, with the rest obtained from reference TRBV2 and TRBJ1-4, is as follows: EPEVTQTPSHQVTQMGQEVILRCVPISNHLYFYWYRQILGQKVEFLVSFYNNEISEKSEIFDDQFSVERPDGSNFTLKIRSTKLEDSAMYFCASTTVNNEKLFFGSGTQLSVL.

The chain links TRBV9 to TRBJ1-2; D not certain. The CDR3 is 14 residues long. Germline-derived CDR1 and CDR2 are SGDLS and YYNGEE. Between the trimmed V and J ends, which lost 3 bases and 2 bases, there was a span of 11 bases. The CDR3 sequence is CASSASGSNYGYTF. The CDR3 DNA sequence: TGTGCCAGCAGCGCAAGTGGTTCGAACTATGGCTACACCTTC. The full variable domain, in which reference TRBV9 and TRBJ1-2 provide the parts outside the CDR3, is DSGVTQTPKHLITATGQRVTLRCSPRSGDLSVYWYQQSLDQGLQFLIQYYNGEERAKGNILERFSAQQFPDLHSELNLSSLELGDSALYFCASSASGSNYGYTFGSGTRLTVV.

This clone was observed a handful of times. The gene calls are TRBV2 and TRBJ2-7; 7 positions agree with TRBD2. V lost 4 bases, J lost 3 bases, and 0 bases stayed unmatched. This CDR3 has 12 amino acids. From germline, CDR1 is SNHLY and CDR2 FYNNEI. The CDR3 reads CASSGDYYEQYF. As DNA, the CDR3 is TGTGCCAGCAGTGGGGACTACTACGAGCAGTACTTC.

The chain employs TRBV19 and TRBJ1-5; D not certain. The CDR3 consists of 13 residues. Looked up from germline, CDR1 is LNHDA and CDR2 is SQIVND (reference sequence). V was cut by 3 bases and J by 11 bases, with 14 bases left in between. The CDR3 is CASSIGGSLAQHF. CDR3 DNA sequence: TGTGCCAGTAGTATCGGCGGCTCCTTAGCCCAGCATTTT.

The chain couples TRBV19 to TRBJ1-1; TRBD1 matches at 11 bases. The CDR3 totals 17 residues. Germline CDR1 and CDR2: LNHDA and SQIVND (reference sequence). V gave up 4 bases and J gave up 6 bases; unmatched junction bases: 13. CDR3 sequence: CASSKFGQGARSSEAFF. The CDR3 DNA reads as TGTGCCAGTAGTAAATTTGGACAGGGGGCGCGTTCTTCTGAAGCTTTCTTT. Full variable domain (rest looked up from reference TRBV19 and TRBJ1-1): DGGITQSPKYLFRKEGQNVTLSCEQNLNHDAMYWYRQDPGQGLRLIYYSQIVNDFQKGDIAEGYSVSREKKESFPLTVTSAQKNPTAFYLCASSKFGQGARSSEAFFGQGTRLTVV.

J is TRBJ2-1 and V is TRBV29-1; 9 nucleotides align to TRBD2. CDR3 size: 15 residues. Germline loops: CDR1 SQVTM, CDR2 ANQGSEA. Unmatched junction bases numbered 7, after V lost 4 bases and J lost 3 bases. The CDR3 is CSVARLAEDYNEQFF. CDR3 bases: TGCAGCGTTGCGCGACTAGCGGAGGACTACAATGAGCAGTTCTTC.

The chain is built from TRBV11-2 and TRBJ2-3, with unresolved D. Trimming pared 2 bases from V and 0 bases from J, leaving 15 bases between. This CDR3 has 17 residues. Germline V gene sequence: CDR1 SGHAT, CDR2 FQNNGV. The CDR3 nucleotides read TGTGCCAGCAGCTTATCCCGTTTATACTCTAGCACAGATACGCAGTATTTT. It is translated as CASSLSRLYSSTDTQYF.

This chain uses TRBV6-6 with TRBJ1-4; D gene unclear. Trimming stripped 3 bases from V and 4 bases from J, with 15 bases between. CDR1 is MNHNY and CDR2 is SVGAGI in the germline V gene (reference sequence). This CDR3 is built from 16 residues. In DNA, the CDR3 is TGTGCCAGCAGTTATTCCCGTGACAAATATAATGAAAAACTGTTTTTT. Protein product: CASSYSRDKYNEKLFF.